The next 24 T cell receptor beta chains were all read from a single sample in a study of control samples from healthy donors and cancer patients. Assay used: immunoSEQ multiplex PCR; TCRdb lists only in-frame clones, some missing. The sample contains approximately 150,000 clones, roughly 90% of which appear only once. Sequenced input: blood. Receptors were obtained from a woman aged 25 to 39 in good health.

The sample holds one count of this clone. The chain has TRBV28 and TRBJ2-5; a weak D match, TRBD1 (5 bases). CDR1 is MDHEN and CDR2 is SYDVKM in the germline V gene. This CDR3 is 15 amino acids long. Trimming removed 2 bases at V and 4 bases at J, with 14 bases between. Written as DNA, the CDR3 is TGTGCCAGCAGTTTAGGGGCAGGGTTGCGAGAGACCCAGTACTTC. Translating gives CASSLGAGLRETQYF.

Note on this clone: Within the sample, other DNA sequences also encode this same CDR3. The chain links TRBV9 to TRBJ2-3, with TRBD2 matching over 13 bases. Germline V gives CDR1 SGDLS, CDR2 YYNGEE. V was pared by 2 bases and J by 1 base, with 1 base of the junction left unmatched. CDR3 length equals 16 residues. As DNA, the CDR3 is TGTGCCAGCAGCGTCACTAGCGGGAGGGGCACAGATACGCAGTATTTT. As protein: CASSVTSGRGTDTQYF.

The V and J genes are TRBV6-2 or TRBV6-3 and TRBJ1-6, with TRBD1 as a possible D gene (5 bases). Germline lookup yields CDR1 MNHEY and CDR2 SVGEGT. This CDR3 contains 17 residues. Trimming left V 2 bases short and J 8 bases short, with 19 bases between. The CDR3 DNA reads as TGTGCCAGCAGTTACCGGGACTCATGGGGTAATGATTCACCCCTCCACTTT. It is translated as CASSYRDSWGNDSPLHF.

The rearrangement joins TRBV28 to TRBJ1-5; 10 bases align to TRBD1. This CDR3 has 14 residues. CDR1 and CDR2 (germline): MDHEN, SYDVKM. The J segment lost 9 bases and the V segment lost 5 bases, leaving 7 bases of the junction unmatched. CDR3 sequence (DNA): TGTGCCAGCAGTCCCGGGACAGGGGAAAGGCCCCAGCATTTT. Its translation: CASSPGTGERPQHF.

This chain connects TRBV7-6 to TRBJ2-7; 9 bases fit TRBD1. The junction had 7 bases not matched to a gene; V was cut back by 0 bases and J by 4 bases. The CDR3 consists of 16 residues. Germline CDR1 and CDR2: SGHVS and FNYEAQ. CDR3 in amino acids: CASSLARAGTGYEQYF. The CDR3 DNA reads TGTGCCAGCAGCTTAGCGAGGGCTGGGACAGGGTACGAGCAGTACTTC. The variable domain in full, completed from reference TRBV7-6 and TRBJ2-7, reads GAGVSQSPRYKVTKRGQDVALRCDPISGHVSLYWYRQALGQGPEFLTYFNYEAQQDKSGLPNDRFSAERPEGSISTLTIQRTEQRDSAMYRCASSLARAGTGYEQYFGPGTRLTVT.

A few counts support this clone. The V gene is TRBV2, the J gene TRBJ2-7; possibly TRBD2 for D (7 bases). Germline V CDR1 and CDR2: SNHLY, FYNNEI. The CDR3 is 12 amino acids. The germline V and J ends were trimmed by 8 bases and 3 bases, with 11 bases remaining between them. CDR3 amino acids: CASEGEGYEQYF. CDR3 nucleotide sequence: TGTGCCAGCGAGGGGGAGGGCTACGAGCAGTACTTC. Filled out from reference TRBV2 and TRBJ2-7, the complete variable domain reads EPEVTQTPSHQVTQMGQEVILRCVPISNHLYFYWYRQILGQKVEFLVSFYNNEISEKSEIFDDQFSVERPDGSNFTLKIRSTKLEDSAMYFCASEGEGYEQYFGPGTRLTVT.

The genes are TRBV19 and TRBJ2-7; D might be TRBD1 (5 bases). This CDR3 has 14 amino acids. Trimming removed 2 bases at V and 4 bases at J, with 12 bases between. Per germline, CDR1 LNHDA and CDR2 SQIVND (reference sequence). DNA of the CDR3: TGTGCCAGTAGTATATTCAAGGGGCTGTACGAGCAGTACTTC. This translates into CASSIFKGLYEQYF.

The chain employs TRBV19 and TRBJ1-6; D is unclear. Per the germline V gene, CDR1 is LNHDA and CDR2 is SQIVND (reference sequence). V was trimmed by 5 bases and J by 6 bases, leaving 11 bases between them. The CDR3 extends over 14 amino acids. The DNA for the CDR3 is TGTGCCAGTAGTTTTCGGGGAGGTAATTCACCCCTCCACTTT. Its translation: CASSFRGGNSPLHF. Based on the CDR3 plus reference TRBV19 and TRBJ1-6, the full variable domain is DGGITQSPKYLFRKEGQNVTLSCEQNLNHDAMYWYRQDPGQGLRLIYYSQIVNDFQKGDIAEGYSVSREKKESFPLTVTSAQKNPTAFYLCASSFRGGNSPLHFGNGTRLTVT.

The CDR3 spells CASSQVVGSGANVLTF. The CDR3 nucleotides are TGCGCCAGCAGCCAAGTGGTAGGGTCTGGGGCCAACGTCCTGACTTTC. V and J are TRBV4-3 and TRBJ2-6; D gene ambiguous. Trimming cost V 1 base and J 1 base, with 8 bases left between them. Germline V gene data show CDR1 as LGHNA and CDR2 as YSLEER. This CDR3 is 16 amino acids long.

DNA for the CDR3: TGTGCCAGTAGTATATCGGCAGGTCGGTCCTACAATGAGCAGTTCTTC. It yields the protein CASSISAGRSYNEQFF. V usage is TRBV19 and J usage is TRBJ2-1; D is undetermined. The CDR3 contains 16 residues. Between the trimmed V and J ends, which lost 2 bases and 1 base, there was a span of 12 bases. From germline, CDR1 is LNHDA and CDR2 SQIVND (reference sequence).

The chain is built from TRBV7-2 and TRBJ2-7; the D gene could be TRBD1 or TRBD2 (6 bases each). V dropped 4 bases and J dropped 5 bases, with 12 bases sitting between them. Germline-derived CDR1 and CDR2 are SGHTA and FQGNSA. The CDR3 length is 13 residues. The CDR3 is CASSSRGGNEQYF. CDR3 sequence (DNA): TGTGCCAGCAGCTCCAGGGGAGGAAACGAGCAGTACTTC. The full variable domain, in which reference TRBV7-2 and TRBJ2-7 provide the parts outside the CDR3, is GAGVSQSPSNKVTEKGKDVELRCDPISGHTALYWYRQSLGQGLEFLIYFQGNSAPDKSGLPSDRFSAERTGGSVSTLTIQRTQQEDSAVYLCASSSRGGNEQYFGPGTRLTVT.

The rearrangement links TRBV6-5 to TRBJ2-3; D unclear. V was clipped by 3 bases and J by 4 bases, with 11 bases between them. The germline CDR1 and CDR2 sequences are MNHEY and SVGAGI. CDR3 length: 14 residues. The CDR3 is CASSYYRGADTQYF. CDR3 coding DNA: TGTGCCAGCAGTTATTATCGCGGAGCAGATACGCAGTATTTT.

This clone was counted a single time. The chain uses TRBV20-1 and TRBJ2-1, with D perhaps matching TRBD2 (5 bases). Germline CDR1 is DFQATT and CDR2 is SNEGSKA (reference sequence). This CDR3 region has 14 residues. Trimming shortened V by 3 bases and J by 9 bases, and 18 bases separated the two germline ends. The CDR3 loop reads CSASRLSQAAEQFF. The CDR3 DNA is TGCAGTGCTAGTAGACTATCCCAGGCCGCTGAGCAGTTCTTC.

The rearrangement uses TRBV6-6 and TRBJ1-5; no firm D call. Per the germline V gene, CDR1 is MNHNY and CDR2 is SVGAGI (reference sequence). This CDR3 is built from 13 residues. V lost 0 bases and J 7 bases, leaving 7 bases between the germline ends. DNA of the CDR3: TGTGCCAGCAGTTACTCGAGGGAACAGCCCCAGCATTTT. Translation gives CASSYSREQPQHF.

The chain uses TRBV6-2 or TRBV6-3 and TRBJ2-3; 10 bases fit TRBD2. V trimming: 6 bases; J trimming: 4 bases; junction bases outside the gene matches: 10. This CDR3 contains 16 residues. The V gene's germline CDR1 is MNHEY and CDR2 SVGEGT. The CDR3 here is CASSSGLAEGSDTQYF. CDR3 nucleotides: TGTGCCAGCAGCTCCGGACTAGCGGAAGGGTCAGATACGCAGTATTTT.

The rearrangement uses TRBV28 and TRBJ2-7, with 7 bases identical to TRBD2. Germline V CDR1 and CDR2: MDHEN, SYDVKM. The V segment lost 6 bases and the J segment 0 bases; nucleotides outside the gene matches: 8. The CDR3 extends over 15 amino acids. This CDR3 is CASSPHRDYSYEQYF. The CDR3 nucleotides read TGTGCCAGCAGCCCTCACCGGGACTACTCCTACGAGCAGTACTTC.

The chain has TRBV4-1 and TRBJ2-2; the D gene is possibly TRBD2 (5 bases). Looked up from germline, CDR1 is MGHRA and CDR2 is YSYEKL. V gave up 6 bases and J gave up 7 bases, with 24 bases separating them. This CDR3 is 17 amino acids long. The DNA of the CDR3 is TGCGCCAGCAGATCCTCCGTAGGGATGGGTGAGGGCGGGGAGCTGTTTTTT. It specifies CASRSSVGMGEGGELFF.

The rearrangement joins TRBV19 to TRBJ2-4, with D unresolved. Germline CDR1 reads LNHDA; CDR2 reads SQIVND (reference sequence). This CDR3 region has 13 residues. V lost 7 bases, J lost 3 bases, and 10 bases lay in between. The CDR3 region has the DNA TGTGCCAGTATGGGCCAGTTCAAAAACATTCAGTACTTC. It encodes CASMGQFKNIQYF.

CDR3 region: CASSLGVRNIQYF. The CDR3, as DNA: TGTGCCAGCAGTTTGGGGGTGAGAAACATTCAGTACTTC. The V call is TRBV28, the J call TRBJ2-4; D possibly uses TRBD1 or TRBD2 (5 bases each). V lost 3 bases to trimming and J lost 6 bases, with 9 bases between them. The CDR3 loop spans 13 amino acids. Germline lookup yields CDR1 MDHEN and CDR2 SYDVKM.

The gene calls are TRBV6-1 and TRBJ2-7, with D perhaps TRBD1 (6 bases). Germline-derived CDR1 and CDR2 are MNHNS and SASEGT. Trimming took 2 bases from V and 1 from J, leaving 6 bases between them. There are 13 residues in the CDR3. Here the CDR3 reads CASSERGSYEQYF. The CDR3 nucleotides read TGTGCCAGCAGTGAAAGGGGGTCCTACGAGCAGTACTTC.

V and J are TRBV28 and TRBJ1-5; TRBD1 matches 9 bases. J lost 4 bases, V lost 5 bases, and 6 bases had no gene match. The CDR3 is 15 residues long. Germline V gene lookup returns CDR1 MDHEN and CDR2 SYDVKM. CDR3 nucleotide sequence: TGTGCCAGCAGTGAGACCGGGACAGGGAATCAGCCCCAGCATTTT. Protein sequence: CASSETGTGNQPQHF.

This clone has only a few counts. The chain is built from TRBV7-8 and TRBJ1-1; 10 bases line up with TRBD1. J lost 1 base, V lost 5 bases, and 7 bases had no gene match. The germline V gene encodes CDR1 SGHVS and CDR2 FQNEAQ. The CDR3 totals 16 residues. The CDR3 nucleotides read TGTGCCAGCAGCAGCCGGGACAGGGGATCGAACACTGAAGCTTTCTTT. Protein product: CASSSRDRGSNTEAFF.

Remarks on this clone: One end of the junction varies from germline; a read error may be responsible. The genes are TRBV5-1 and TRBJ2-2, with 8 bases fitting TRBD2. The CDR3 totals 15 residues. Germline CDR1 reads SGHRS; CDR2 reads YFSETQ. CDR3 DNA: TGCGTCAGCATCTCAGGCGGGAGGTCTGGCGGGGAGCTGTTTTTT. Residues: CVSISGGRSGGELFF.

This clone was recorded a few times. The J gene is TRBJ2-1, the V gene TRBV15; 11 nucleotides line up with TRBD2. Trimming cost V 3 bases and J 4 bases; bases outside gene matches: 5. Germline assignment: CDR1 LNHNV and CDR2 YYDKDF (reference sequence). The CDR3 extends over 16 amino acids. CDR3 nucleotide sequence: TGTGCCACCAGCAGTTTACTAGCGGGAGAATACAATGAGCAGTTCTTC. The encoded protein is CATSSLLAGEYNEQFF.